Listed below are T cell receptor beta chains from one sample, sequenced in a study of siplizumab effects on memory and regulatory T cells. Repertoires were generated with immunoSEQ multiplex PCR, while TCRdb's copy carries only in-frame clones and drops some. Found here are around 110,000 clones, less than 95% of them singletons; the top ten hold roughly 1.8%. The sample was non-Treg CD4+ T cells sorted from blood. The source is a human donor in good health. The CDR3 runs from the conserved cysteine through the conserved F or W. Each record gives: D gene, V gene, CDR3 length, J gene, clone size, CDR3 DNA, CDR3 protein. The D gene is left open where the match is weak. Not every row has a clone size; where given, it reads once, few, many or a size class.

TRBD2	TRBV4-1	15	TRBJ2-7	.	TGCGCCAGCAGCGACGAAGGGCGGGGGACCTACGAGCAGTACTTC	CASSDEGRGTYEQYF
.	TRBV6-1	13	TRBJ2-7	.	TGTGCCCTAGTAGACGGGACAACCTACGAGCAGTACTTC	CALVDGTTYEQYF
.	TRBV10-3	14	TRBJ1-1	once	TGTGCCATCAGTGCCGGCGGCCTGGGGACTGAAGCTTTCTTT	CAISAGGLGTEAFF
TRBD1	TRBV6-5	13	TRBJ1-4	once	TGTGCCAGCAGCGGGACAGGGGTTGAAAAACTGTTTTTT	CASSGTGVEKLFF
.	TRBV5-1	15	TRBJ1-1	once	TGCGCCAGCAGCTTGGCCTCAGGGGCCTCCACTGAAGCTTTCTTT	CASSLASGASTEAFF
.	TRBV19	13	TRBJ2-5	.	TGTGCCAGTAGTACCACCAGCTTGGAGACCCAGTACTTC	CASSTTSLETQYF
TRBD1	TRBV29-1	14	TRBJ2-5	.	TGCAGCGTCGAGACCGGGACAGGGAAAGAGACCCAGTACTTC	CSVETGTGKETQYF
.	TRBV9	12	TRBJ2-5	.	TGTGCCAGCAGCCCGCTCTGGGAGACCCAGTACTTC	CASSPLWETQYF
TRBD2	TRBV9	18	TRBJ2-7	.	TGTGCCAGCAGCGCCTCCCGGACTAGCGGGAGGGAACCCTACGAGCAGTACTTC	CASSASRTSGREPYEQYF
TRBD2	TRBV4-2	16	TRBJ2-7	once	TGTGCCAGCAGCCGCGTGTCGCGGGAGGGCAACCACGAGCAGTACTTC	CASSRVSREGNHEQYF
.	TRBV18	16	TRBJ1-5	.	TGTGCCAGCTCACCACCGGAGGGAGGGGGAGCTTCGCCCCAGCATTTT	CASSPPEGGGASPQHF
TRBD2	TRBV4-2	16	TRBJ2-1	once	TGTGCCAGCAGCCCCCTAGTAGCGGGGGGTTACAATGAGCAGTTCTTC	CASSPLVAGGYNEQFF
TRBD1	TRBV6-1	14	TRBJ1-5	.	TGTGCCAGCAGTGCGACAGGGCCCTTACAGCCCCAGCATTTT	CASSATGPLQPQHF
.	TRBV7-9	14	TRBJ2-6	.	TGTGCCAGCAGCCTATCATCTGGGGCCAACGTCCTGACTTTC	CASSLSSGANVLTF
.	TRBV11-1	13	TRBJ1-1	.	TGTGCCAGCAGCTTAGGGCGGTACACTGAAGCTTTCTTT	CASSLGRYTEAFF
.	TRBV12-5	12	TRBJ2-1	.	TGTGCTAGTGGTCCGCCCTTCCGGGAGCAGTTCTTC	CASGPPFREQFF
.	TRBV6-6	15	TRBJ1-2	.	TGTGCCAGCAGTTACTCGTCGGGAGTCTTAGATGGCTACACCTTC	CASSYSSGVLDGYTF
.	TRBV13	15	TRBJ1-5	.	TGTGCCAGCAGCTTCCAGCAACCTTTTAATCAGCCCCAGCATTTT	CASSFQQPFNQPQHF
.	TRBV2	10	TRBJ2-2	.	TGTGCCACCTCGGCCGGGGAGCTGTTTTTT	CATSAGELFF
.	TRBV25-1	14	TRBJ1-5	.	TGTGCCAGCAGTGGGGGCAGGGGACGACAGCCCCAGCATTTT	CASSGGRGRQPQHF
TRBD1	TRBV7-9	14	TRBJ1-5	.	TGTGCCAGCAGCCCCGGCACAGGGGGCCAGCCCCAGCATTTT	CASSPGTGGQPQHF
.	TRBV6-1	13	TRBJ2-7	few	TGTGCCAGCACACGGAGGACCGAGCACGAGCAGTACTTC	CASTRRTEHEQYF
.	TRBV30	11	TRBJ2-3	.	TGTGCCTGGAGCACAACAGATACGCAGTATTTT	CAWSTTDTQYF
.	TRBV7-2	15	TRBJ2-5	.	TGTGCCAGCAGCGCAACGGGACTGCGGGGAGAGACCCAGTACTTC	CASSATGLRGETQYF
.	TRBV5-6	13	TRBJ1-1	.	TGTGCCAGCAGCTTGCAATGGAACACTGAAGCTTTCTTT	CASSLQWNTEAFF
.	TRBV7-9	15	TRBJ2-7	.	TGTGCCAGCAGCTTATATGGCCGGGGCAACTACGAGCAGTACTTC	CASSLYGRGNYEQYF
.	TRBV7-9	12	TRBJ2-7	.	TGTGCCAGCAGCTTCAGGGAGTACGAGCAGTACTTC	CASSFREYEQYF
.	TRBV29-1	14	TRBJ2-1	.	TGCAGCGGGATCGGCGGCAGGTATGGGAATGAGCAGTTCTTC	CSGIGGRYGNEQFF
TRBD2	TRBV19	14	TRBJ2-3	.	TGTGCCAGTCAGCGGGAGGGTAACACAGATACGCAGTATTTT	CASQREGNTDTQYF
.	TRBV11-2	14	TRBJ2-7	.	TGTGCCAGCAGAGCACCGGGAAGGGGCCACGAGCAGTACTTC	CASRAPGRGHEQYF
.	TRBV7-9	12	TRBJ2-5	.	TGTGCCAGCAGCTTGGCCCAAGAGACCCAGTACTTC	CASSLAQETQYF
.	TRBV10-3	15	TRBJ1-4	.	TGTGCCATCAGGCCCGGGGATGGAACTAATGAAAAACTGTTTTTT	CAIRPGDGTNEKLFF
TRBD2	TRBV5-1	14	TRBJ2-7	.	TGCGCCAGCAGCTTGGATCTAGCGGGGGTGGGGCAGTACTTC	CASSLDLAGVGQYF
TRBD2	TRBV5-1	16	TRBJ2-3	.	TGCGCCAGCAGCCCGGGGACTAGCGGGGGTGTAGATACGCAGTATTTT	CASSPGTSGGVDTQYF
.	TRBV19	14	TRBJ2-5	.	TGTGCCAGTAACGAGGGGACTGCGCAGGAGACCCAGTACTTC	CASNEGTAQETQYF
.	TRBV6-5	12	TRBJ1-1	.	TGTGCCAGCAGTGGTCCTGGGTTGGGAGCTTTCTTT	CASSGPGLGAFF
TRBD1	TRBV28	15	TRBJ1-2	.	TGTGCCAGCAGTTTAGGGGCAGGGGGTAACTATGGCTACACCTTC	CASSLGAGGNYGYTF
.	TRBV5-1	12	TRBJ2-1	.	TGCGCCAGCAGCTTCCCAGGTAATGAGCAGTTCTTC	CASSFPGNEQFF
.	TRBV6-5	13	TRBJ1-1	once	TGTGCCAGCAGTCAGACGGTGAACACTGAAGCTTTCTTT	CASSQTVNTEAFF
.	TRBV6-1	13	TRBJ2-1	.	TGTGCCAGCAGTGTTTCCGAATGGAATGAGCAGTTCTTC	CASSVSEWNEQFF
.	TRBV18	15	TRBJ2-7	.	TGTGCCAGCTCACCTAACCCAGCGAGCTCCTACGAGCAGTACTTC	CASSPNPASSYEQYF
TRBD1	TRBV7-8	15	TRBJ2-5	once	TGTGCCAGCAGCCCGGGACAGGGGGCTTTAGAGACCCAGTACTTC	CASSPGQGALETQYF
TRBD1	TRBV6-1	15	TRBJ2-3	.	TGTGCCAGCGGTAAGGGACAGCGTTTCACAGATACGCAGTATTTT	CASGKGQRFTDTQYF
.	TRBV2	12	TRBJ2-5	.	TGTGCCAGCAATCCACATCAAGAGACCCAGTACTTC	CASNPHQETQYF
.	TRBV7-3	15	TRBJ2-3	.	TGTGCCAGCAGCTTAAATCTGCGGAGCACAGATACGCAGTATTTT	CASSLNLRSTDTQYF
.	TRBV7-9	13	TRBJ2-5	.	TGTGCCAGCAGCTTAGCTCGCCAAGAGACCCAGTACTTC	CASSLARQETQYF
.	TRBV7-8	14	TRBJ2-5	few	TGTGCCAGCAGCTCGGCCCCTGGGGGAGAGACCCAGTACTTC	CASSSAPGGETQYF
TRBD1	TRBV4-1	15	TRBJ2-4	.	TGCGCCAGCAGCCAGCTCCTGGGACAGGGGGACATTCAGTACTTC	CASSQLLGQGDIQYF
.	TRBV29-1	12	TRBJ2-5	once	TGCAGCGGGAGAGAAAGACAAGAGACCCAGTACTTC	CSGRERQETQYF
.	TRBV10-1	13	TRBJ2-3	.	TGCGCCAGCAGTGAGGCAGGCACAGATACGCAGTATTTT	CASSEAGTDTQYF
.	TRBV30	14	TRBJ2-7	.	TGTGCCTGGAGTCCCAAGGGGGGTCTTTACGAGCAGTACTTC	CAWSPKGGLYEQYF
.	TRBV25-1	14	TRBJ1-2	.	TGTGCCAGCAGTGAATACAGGACGCCGGTGCGCTACACCTTC	CASSEYRTPVRYTF
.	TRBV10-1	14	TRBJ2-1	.	TGCGCCAGCAGTAGGGACGGCTCCTACAATGAGCAGTTCTTC	CASSRDGSYNEQFF
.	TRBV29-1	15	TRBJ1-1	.	TGCAGCGTAAGGAAGTTACCTCTCGCCAGGGGTGAAGCTTTCTTT	CSVRKLPLARGEAFF
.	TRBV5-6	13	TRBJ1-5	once	TGTGCCAGCAGCCGAGGGGGGGTTCAGCCCCAGCATTTT	CASSRGGVQPQHF